A single T cell receptor beta chain is shown here with its context. Its antigen is undetermined. The CDR3 has 13 residues. Looked up from germline, CDR1 is LNHDA and CDR2 is SQIVND (reference sequence). V gave up 5 bases and J gave up 5 bases, with 12 bases separating them. This entry comes from a study of T cell repertoires in ileal Crohn's disease. General study results and limits: Active smokers at surgery had more clonal expansions than non-smokers.

The protocol was immunoSEQ multiplex PCR, while the TCRdb copy is restricted to in-frame clones and leaves out a portion. The sample carries under 2,000 clones, around 84% recorded once. The material sequenced was ileal tissue. The chain has TRBV19 and TRBJ1-2; no firm D call. The clonotype comes from an adult with Crohn's disease. The CDR3 DNA reads as TGTGCCAGTAGTCCGTACCTAGGATATGGCTACACCTTC. Its protein product is CASSPYLGYGYTF. The full variable domain, rest sourced from reference TRBV19 and TRBJ1-2, is DGGITQSPKYLFRKEGQNVTLSCEQNLNHDAMYWYRQDPGQGLRLIYYSQIVNDFQKGDIAEGYSVSREKKESFPLTVTSAQKNPTAFYLCASSPYLGYGYTFGSGTRLTVV.